This TCR beta chain was sequenced for a study of blood T cell repertoires in COVID-19. Study overall: Material from acute and convalescent COVID-19 was sourced from the United States, Italy and Spain.

The data were produced by immunoSEQ multiplex PCR, yet TCRdb's version contains in-frame clones alone and is incomplete. Of 150,000 to 200,000 clones in the sample, roughly 80% were seen once. The CDR3 totals 16 residues. In germline, CDR1 is ENHRY, CDR2 SYGVKD. V lost 3 bases to trimming and J lost 0 bases, with 11 bases between them. This clone appeared once. This sequence joins TRBV10-3 and TRBJ2-2; a weak D match, TRBD2 (5 bases). Source material: peripheral blood. The TCR comes from a man aged 45-65 years who had recovered from COVID-19. Here the CDR3 DNA reads TGTGCCATCAGTGATGAGCGGAGGTCGAACACCGGGGAGCTGTTTTTT. Translated, it gives CAISDERRSNTGELFF.